This T cell receptor (beta chain) was sequenced for a study of cytomegalovirus exposure and HLA in healthy donors. PCR employed 60 Vbeta and 13 Jbeta primers. Clones were read by immunoSEQ multiplex PCR, and TCRdb kept only the in-frame ones, dropping some. The table records 90,000 to 150,000 clones, roughly 9% of them present only once. CDR3 length equals 13 residues. In germline, CDR1 is MDHEN, CDR2 SYDVKM. The V and J ends lost 4 bases and 6 bases respectively, with 12 bases between them. This TCR was recovered from a woman aged 40 to 50 in good health and CMV-seropositive. Source material: PBMCs. V and J are TRBV28 and TRBJ1-1; D unclear. CDR3 DNA: TGTGCCAGCAGTTCCCTCGAGGAGGCTGAAGCTTTCTTT. This translates into CASSSLEEAEAFF.